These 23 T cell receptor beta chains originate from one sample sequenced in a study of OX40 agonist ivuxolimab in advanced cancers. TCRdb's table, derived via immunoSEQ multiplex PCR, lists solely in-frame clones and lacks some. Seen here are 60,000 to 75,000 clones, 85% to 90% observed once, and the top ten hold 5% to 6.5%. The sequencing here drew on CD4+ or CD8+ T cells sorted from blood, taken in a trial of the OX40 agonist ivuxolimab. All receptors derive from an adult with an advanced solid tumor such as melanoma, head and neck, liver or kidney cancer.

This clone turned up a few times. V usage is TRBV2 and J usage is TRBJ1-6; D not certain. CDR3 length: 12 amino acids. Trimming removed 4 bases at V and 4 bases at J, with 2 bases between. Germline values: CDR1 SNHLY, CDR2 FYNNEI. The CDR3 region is CASSGYNSPLHF. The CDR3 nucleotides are TGTGCCAGCAGTGGGTATAATTCACCCCTCCACTTT.

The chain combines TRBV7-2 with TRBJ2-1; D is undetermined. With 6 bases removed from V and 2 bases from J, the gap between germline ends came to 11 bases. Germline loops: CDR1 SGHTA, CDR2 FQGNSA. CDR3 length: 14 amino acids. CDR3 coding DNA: TGTGCCAGCAGGCGTTTAGACACCTACAATGAGCAGTTCTTC. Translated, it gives CASRRLDTYNEQFF.

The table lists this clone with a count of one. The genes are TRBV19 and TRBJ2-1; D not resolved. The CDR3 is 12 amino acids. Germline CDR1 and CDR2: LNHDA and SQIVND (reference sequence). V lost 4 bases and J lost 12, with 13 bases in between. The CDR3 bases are TGTGCCAGTAGTACTCCTCCGGATGGGCAGTTCTTC. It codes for CASSTPPDGQFF.

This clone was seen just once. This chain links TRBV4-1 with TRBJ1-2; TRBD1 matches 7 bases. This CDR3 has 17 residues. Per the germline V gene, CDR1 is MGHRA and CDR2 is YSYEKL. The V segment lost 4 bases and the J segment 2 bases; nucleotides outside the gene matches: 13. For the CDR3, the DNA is TGCGCCAGCAGCCGGCGCGGGACAGCAAATATGAACTATGGCTACACCTTC. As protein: CASSRRGTANMNYGYTF.

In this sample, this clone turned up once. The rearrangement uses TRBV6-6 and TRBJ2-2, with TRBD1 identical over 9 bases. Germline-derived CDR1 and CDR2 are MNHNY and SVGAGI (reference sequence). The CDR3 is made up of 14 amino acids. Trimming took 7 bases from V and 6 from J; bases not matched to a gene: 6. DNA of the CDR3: TGTGCCAGCACTCGGACAGGGGAGCCCGGGGAGCTGTTTTTT. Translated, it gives CASTRTGEPGELFF.

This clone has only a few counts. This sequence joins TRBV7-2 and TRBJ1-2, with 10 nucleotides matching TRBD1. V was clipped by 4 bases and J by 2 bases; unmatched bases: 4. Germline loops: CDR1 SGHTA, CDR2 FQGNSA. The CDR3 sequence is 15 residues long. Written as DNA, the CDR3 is TGTGCCAGCAGCTCGGACAGGGGGGCGAACTATGGCTACACCTTC. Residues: CASSSDRGANYGYTF.

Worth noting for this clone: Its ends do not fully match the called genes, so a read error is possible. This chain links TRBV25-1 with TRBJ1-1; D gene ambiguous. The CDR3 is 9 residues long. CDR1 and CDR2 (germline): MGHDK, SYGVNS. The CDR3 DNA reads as TGTGCCAGCAGTGAACTCAAGGTTTTT. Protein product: CASSELKVF.

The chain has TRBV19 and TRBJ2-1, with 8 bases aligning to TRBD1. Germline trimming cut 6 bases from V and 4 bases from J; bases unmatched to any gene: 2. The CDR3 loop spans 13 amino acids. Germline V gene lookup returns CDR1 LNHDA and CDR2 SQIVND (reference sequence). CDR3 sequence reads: CASSGTGYNEQFF. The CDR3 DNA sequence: TGTGCCAGTAGCGGGACAGGTTACAATGAGCAGTTCTTC.

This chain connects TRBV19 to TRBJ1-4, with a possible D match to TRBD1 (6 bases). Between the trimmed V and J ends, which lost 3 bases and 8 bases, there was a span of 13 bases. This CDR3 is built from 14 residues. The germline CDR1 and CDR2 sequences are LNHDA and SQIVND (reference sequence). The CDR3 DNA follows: TGTGCCAGTAGTATGGCCCAGGGGTGGGAAAAACTGTTTTTT. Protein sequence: CASSMAQGWEKLFF.

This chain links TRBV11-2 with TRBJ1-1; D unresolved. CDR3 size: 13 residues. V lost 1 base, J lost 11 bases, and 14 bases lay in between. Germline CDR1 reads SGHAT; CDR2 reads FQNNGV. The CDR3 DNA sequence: TGTGCCAGCAGCTTAGGGCGGGCCACAAGGGCTTTCTTT. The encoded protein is CASSLGRATRAFF.

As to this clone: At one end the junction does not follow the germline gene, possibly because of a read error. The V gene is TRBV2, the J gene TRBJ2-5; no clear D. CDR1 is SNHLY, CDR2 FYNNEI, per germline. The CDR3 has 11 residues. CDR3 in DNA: TGTGCCAGCACTGAACGAGAGACCCAGTACTTC. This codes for CASTERETQYF.

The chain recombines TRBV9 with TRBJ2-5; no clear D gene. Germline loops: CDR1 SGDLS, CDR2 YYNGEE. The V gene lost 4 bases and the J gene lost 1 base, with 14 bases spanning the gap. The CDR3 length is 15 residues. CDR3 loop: CASSPSARPQETQYF. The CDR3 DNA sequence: TGTGCCAGCAGCCCCTCAGCCAGACCCCAAGAGACCCAGTACTTC.

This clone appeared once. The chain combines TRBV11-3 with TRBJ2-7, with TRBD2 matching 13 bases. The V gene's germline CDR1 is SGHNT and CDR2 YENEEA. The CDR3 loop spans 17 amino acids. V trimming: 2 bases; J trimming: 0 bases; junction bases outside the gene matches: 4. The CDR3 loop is CASSLLGTSGASYEQYF. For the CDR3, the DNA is TGTGCCAGCAGCTTATTGGGGACTAGCGGGGCCTCCTACGAGCAGTACTTC.

The CDR3 nucleotides read TGCGCCAGCAGCCAAGATTTGGGTCAGGCTTTCTTT. Protein: CASSQDLGQAFF. The rearrangement joins TRBV4-1 to TRBJ1-1; D is unresolved. The germline V gene has CDR1 MGHRA and CDR2 YSYEKL. This CDR3 has 12 amino acids. Between the trimmed V and J ends, which lost 0 bases and 11 bases, there was a span of 10 bases.

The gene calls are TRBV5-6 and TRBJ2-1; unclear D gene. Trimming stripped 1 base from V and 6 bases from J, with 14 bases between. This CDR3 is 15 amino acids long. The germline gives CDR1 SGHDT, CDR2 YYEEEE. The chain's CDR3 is CASSLRALDGNEQFF. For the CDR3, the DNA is TGTGCCAGCAGCTTGAGGGCGCTCGATGGCAATGAGCAGTTCTTC.

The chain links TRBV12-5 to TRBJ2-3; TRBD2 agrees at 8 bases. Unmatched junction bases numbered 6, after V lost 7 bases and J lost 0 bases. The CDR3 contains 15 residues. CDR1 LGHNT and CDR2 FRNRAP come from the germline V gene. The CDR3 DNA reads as TGTGCTAGTGTGCGGGGGGACACTAGCACAGATACGCAGTATTTT. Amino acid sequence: CASVRGDTSTDTQYF.

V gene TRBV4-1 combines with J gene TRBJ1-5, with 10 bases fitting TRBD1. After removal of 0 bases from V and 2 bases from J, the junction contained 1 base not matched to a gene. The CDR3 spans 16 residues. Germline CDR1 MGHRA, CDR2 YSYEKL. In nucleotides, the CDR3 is TGCGCCAGCAGCCAAGATGGGACAGGGGGCAATCAGCCCCAGCATTTT. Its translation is CASSQDGTGGNQPQHF.

This CDR3 reads CASSHRASYEQYF. DNA of the CDR3: TGTGCCAGCAGCCACAGGGCCTCCTACGAGCAGTACTTC. The chain couples TRBV7-8 to TRBJ2-5; a weak D match, TRBD1 (6 bases). The assigned J gene may be wrong: the sequence end matches TRBJ2-7 better. The CDR3 is made up of 13 amino acids. Germline V gene lookup returns CDR1 SGHVS and CDR2 FQNEAQ.

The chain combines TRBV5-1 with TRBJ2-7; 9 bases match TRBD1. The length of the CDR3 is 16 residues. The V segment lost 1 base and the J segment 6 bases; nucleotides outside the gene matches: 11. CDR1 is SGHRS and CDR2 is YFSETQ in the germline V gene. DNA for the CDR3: TGCGCCAGCAGCTTGAGGCAGGGACAGGGAGGTGGCGAGCAGTACTTC. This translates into CASSLRQGQGGGEQYF.

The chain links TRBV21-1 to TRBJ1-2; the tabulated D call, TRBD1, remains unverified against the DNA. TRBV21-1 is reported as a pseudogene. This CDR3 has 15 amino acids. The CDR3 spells CASSYPDRESHGYTF. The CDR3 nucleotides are TGTGCCAGCAGCTACCCGGACAGGGAATCTCATGGCTACACCTTC.

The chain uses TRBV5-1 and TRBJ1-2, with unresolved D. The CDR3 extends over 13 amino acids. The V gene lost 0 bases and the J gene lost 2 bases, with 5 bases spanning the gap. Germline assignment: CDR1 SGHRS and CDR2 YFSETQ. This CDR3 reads CASSLDKNYGYTF. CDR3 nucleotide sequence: TGCGCCAGCAGCTTGGACAAGAACTATGGCTACACCTTC.

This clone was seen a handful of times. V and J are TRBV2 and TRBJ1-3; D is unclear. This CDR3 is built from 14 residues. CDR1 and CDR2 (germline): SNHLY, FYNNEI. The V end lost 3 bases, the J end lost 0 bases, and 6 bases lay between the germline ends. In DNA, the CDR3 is TGTGCCAGCAGTGATAACGGCTCTGGAAACACCATATATTTT. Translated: CASSDNGSGNTIYF.

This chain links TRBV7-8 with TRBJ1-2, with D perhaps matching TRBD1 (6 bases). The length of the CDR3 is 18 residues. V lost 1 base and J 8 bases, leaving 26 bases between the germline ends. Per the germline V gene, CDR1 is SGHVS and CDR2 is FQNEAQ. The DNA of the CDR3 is TGTGCCAGCAGCTTAGATTCGAGGGAGCGAACCGGGACATCCGGCTACACCTTC. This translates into CASSLDSRERTGTSGYTF.